Below are 5 T cell receptor beta chains sequenced from a single sample in a study of Graves' ophthalmopathy and Graves' hyperthyroidism. TCR beta CDR3 regions were amplified from RNA transcripts. The first-round RT-PCR employed HTBI primers together with the Qiagen OneStep RT-PCR kit. A multiplex PCR was then performed as the second round. Via MiXCR, TCRdb re-called the multiplex PCR reads, giving one row per CDR3 protein. Of around 1.1 million distinct CDR3 sequences listed, less than 45% are singletons. The specimen was peripheral blood or thyroid tissue (not recorded which). These receptors were obtained from an adult man with Graves' hyperthyroidism.

The sample holds many counts of this clonotype. The chain combines TRBV20-1 with TRBJ2-7; TRBD1 matches 9 bases. This CDR3 region has 12 residues. Looked up from germline, CDR1 is DFQATT and CDR2 is SNEGSKA (reference sequence). V shed 7 bases and J 2 bases; nucleotides not matched to a gene: 3. This CDR3 is CSGGTGPYEQYF. In nucleotides, the CDR3 is TGCAGTGGAGGGACAGGGCCCTACGAGCAGTACTTC.

This clonotype was counted at least ten times. This chain uses TRBV29-1 with TRBJ2-7; TRBD1 matches 8 bases. Trimming cost V 1 base and J 2 bases; bases outside gene matches: 7. CDR3 size: 15 residues. In germline, CDR1 is SQVTM, CDR2 ANQGSEA. The CDR3 protein is CSVEAGTGGTYEQYF. CDR3 sequence (DNA): TGCAGCGTTGAAGCCGGGACAGGTGGGACCTACGAGCAGTACTTC.

This clonotype was detected many times. V usage is TRBV11-2 and J usage is TRBJ1-5; 7 bases align to TRBD1. J lost 4 bases, V lost 1 base, and 4 bases had no gene match. Per the germline V gene, CDR1 is SGHAT and CDR2 is FQNNGV. The CDR3 runs to 15 residues. The CDR3 coding sequence is TGTGCCAGCAGCTTAGGCAGGGGGGAAAATCAGCCCCAGCATTTT. Translating it yields CASSLGRGENQPQHF.

This clonotype has ten or more counts. The chain employs TRBV2 and TRBJ1-6; D unclear. Germline CDR1 and CDR2: SNHLY and FYNNEI. This CDR3 spans 14 amino acids. V lost 4 bases and J 7 bases, leaving 11 bases between the germline ends. The CDR3 DNA reads as TGTGCCAGCAGTGGGTCCCTGGGAAATTCACCCCTCCACTTT. Protein: CASSGSLGNSPLHF.

This clonotype was seen more than once but under ten times. CDR3 sequence: CASSLYLGHPGLNTEAFF. The CDR3 nucleotides read TGTGCCAGCAGCCTATACTTAGGGCACCCCGGCCTGAACACTGAAGCTTTCTTT. The rearrangement links TRBV7-9 to TRBJ1-1; unclear D gene. Germline-derived CDR1 and CDR2 are SEHNR and FQNEAQ (reference sequence). Deletions cut 5 bases from V and 0 bases from J, with 22 bases between. This CDR3 is built from 18 residues.